This T cell receptor beta chain was captured in a study of shared clonotypes between healthy human individuals. Whole-study results and caveats: Relative to their counterparts shared across all four donors, non-shared clonotypes exhibited diminished generation probabilities.

Concerning this clone: The antigen is undetermined.

TCRdb's copy holds only in-frame clones and misses some; the assay was immunoSEQ multiplex PCR. This sample has around 1.4 million clones, with approximately 98.5% found just once. In germline, CDR1 is SGHVS, CDR2 FNYEAQ. The trim removed 5 bases at V and 7 bases at J, leaving 7 bases unmatched. The CDR3 sequence is 14 residues long. Sequencing used naive CD4+ T cells sorted from blood. Subset given: CD45RA+ positively selected. The chain uses TRBV7-6 and TRBJ2-1, with 8 nucleotides matching TRBD2. The TCR was taken from a man aged 30 to 45 in good health. The CDR3 sequence: CASSHGLAVNEQFF. The CDR3 nucleotides read TGTGCCAGCAGCCATGGACTAGCTGTGAATGAGCAGTTCTTC.